These T cell receptor beta chains were read from a single sample in a study of T cell changes during pregnancy in multiple sclerosis. Generated by immunoSEQ multiplex PCR, the TCRdb table keeps only in-frame clones and is missing some. The table has about 120,000 clones, approximately 90% seen once. Material: peripheral blood, obtained in the third trimester of pregnancy. The receptors derive from a female donor with multiple sclerosis, enrolled in a pregnancy study. CDR3s include the opening cysteine and the closing phenylalanine or tryptophan. The D gene is left open where the match is weak. The size field is filled for only some rows; it gives once, few, many or a size class.

D gene: -; J gene: TRBJ1-2; clone size: -; V gene: TRBV10-3; CDR3 protein: CAISVGRGNHGYTF; CDR3 DNA: TGTGCCATCAGTGTGGGCAGGGGTAACCATGGCTACACCTTC
D gene: TRBD1; J gene: TRBJ1-1; clone size: -; V gene: TRBV19; CDR3 protein: CASSDRGRGTEAFF; CDR3 DNA: TGTGCCAGTAGTGACAGGGGGCGAGGCACTGAAGCTTTCTTT
D gene: -; J gene: TRBJ2-5; clone size: -; V gene: TRBV21-1; CDR3 protein: CASLKCETQYF; CDR3 DNA: TGTGCCAGCCTAAAGTGCGAGACCCAGTACTTC
D gene: -; J gene: TRBJ1-1; clone size: -; V gene: TRBV12-5; CDR3 protein: CASGPQGRGGNTEAFF; CDR3 DNA: TGTGCTAGTGGTCCCCAAGGAAGGGGCGGGAACACTGAAGCTTTCTTT
D gene: TRBD1; J gene: TRBJ2-7; clone size: -; V gene: TRBV2; CDR3 protein: CASTGDRVVEQYF; CDR3 DNA: TGTGCCAGCACCGGGGACAGGGTCGTCGAGCAGTACTTC
D gene: TRBD1; J gene: TRBJ1-5; clone size: -; V gene: TRBV28; CDR3 protein: CASSRDRGLQNSNQPQHF; CDR3 DNA: TGTGCCAGCAGCCGGGACAGGGGACTACAGAATAGCAATCAGCCCCAGCATTTT
D gene: -; J gene: TRBJ1-1; clone size: -; V gene: TRBV7-9; CDR3 protein: CASSQPGQMNTEAFF; CDR3 DNA: TGTGCCAGCAGCCAACCGGGACAAATGAACACTGAAGCTTTCTTT
D gene: -; J gene: TRBJ2-7; clone size: -; V gene: TRBV6-5; CDR3 protein: CASRDRTYEQYF; CDR3 DNA: TGTGCCAGCAGGGACAGAACCTACGAGCAGTACTTC
D gene: TRBD2; J gene: TRBJ2-6; clone size: -; V gene: TRBV13; CDR3 protein: CASSLVGGTGANVLTF; CDR3 DNA: TGTGCCAGCAGCTTGGTGGGGGGGACTGGGGCCAACGTCCTGACTTTC
D gene: -; J gene: TRBJ2-3; clone size: -; V gene: TRBV9; CDR3 protein: CASSAYLGEADTQYF; CDR3 DNA: TGTGCCAGCAGCGCCTACCTAGGGGAGGCAGATACGCAGTATTTT
D gene: -; J gene: TRBJ1-5; clone size: -; V gene: TRBV27; CDR3 protein: CASSFRGERHQPQHF; CDR3 DNA: TGTGCCAGCAGTTTCCGGGGGGAAAGGCATCAGCCCCAGCATTTT
D gene: TRBD1; J gene: TRBJ2-7; clone size: -; V gene: TRBV5-1; CDR3 protein: CASSFDRGYEQYF; CDR3 DNA: TGCGCCAGCAGCTTTGACAGGGGTTACGAGCAGTACTTC
D gene: TRBD2; J gene: TRBJ2-5; clone size: -; V gene: TRBV9; CDR3 protein: CASSVRASGRAETQYF; CDR3 DNA: TGTGCCAGCAGCGTGAGGGCTAGCGGGAGGGCTGAGACCCAGTACTTC
D gene: -; J gene: TRBJ1-5; clone size: -; V gene: TRBV27; CDR3 protein: CASSEGRNQPQHF; CDR3 DNA: TGTGCCAGCAGCGAGGGTCGCAATCAGCCCCAGCATTTT
D gene: -; J gene: TRBJ1-1; clone size: -; V gene: TRBV2; CDR3 protein: CASSGAFGGRTEAFF; CDR3 DNA: TGTGCCAGCAGTGGCGCTTTCGGGGGGCGAACTGAAGCTTTCTTT
D gene: TRBD1; J gene: TRBJ1-2; clone size: -; V gene: TRBV18; CDR3 protein: CASSPPGRQGYGYTF; CDR3 DNA: TGTGCCAGCTCACCACCGGGGAGACAGGGGTATGGCTACACCTTC
D gene: -; J gene: TRBJ2-2; clone size: -; V gene: TRBV29-1; CDR3 protein: CSVLLATGELFF; CDR3 DNA: TGCAGCGTCCTACTAGCTACCGGGGAGCTGTTTTTT
D gene: TRBD1; J gene: TRBJ2-7; clone size: -; V gene: TRBV5-1; CDR3 protein: CASSLGGQGSYEQYF; CDR3 DNA: TGCGCCAGCAGCCTCGGGGGACAGGGGTCCTACGAGCAGTACTTC
D gene: -; J gene: TRBJ1-2; clone size: few; V gene: TRBV2; CDR3 protein: CASSEVRTSYGYTF; CDR3 DNA: TGTGCCAGCAGTGAAGTCCGGACAAGCTATGGCTACACCTTC
D gene: -; J gene: TRBJ1-2; clone size: -; V gene: TRBV5-6; CDR3 protein: CASSLVQGGYTF; CDR3 DNA: TGTGCCAGCAGCTTGGTTCAGGGTGGCTACACCTTC
D gene: -; J gene: TRBJ1-1; clone size: -; V gene: TRBV7-2; CDR3 protein: CASSLSLNTEAFF; CDR3 DNA: TGTGCCAGCAGCTTAAGCCTGAACACTGAAGCTTTCTTT
D gene: TRBD2; J gene: TRBJ2-3; clone size: -; V gene: TRBV5-1; CDR3 protein: CASSRGGTDTQYF; CDR3 DNA: TGCGCCAGCAGCCGGGGGGGGACAGATACGCAGTATTTT
D gene: TRBD1; J gene: TRBJ2-3; clone size: -; V gene: TRBV19; CDR3 protein: CASSGTGPDTQYF; CDR3 DNA: TGTGCCAGTAGTGGGACAGGGCCAGATACGCAGTATTTT
D gene: -; J gene: TRBJ1-5; clone size: -; V gene: TRBV2; CDR3 protein: CASRQGLGNQPQHF; CDR3 DNA: TGTGCCAGCAGGCAGGGTTTGGGCAATCAGCCCCAGCATTTT
D gene: -; J gene: TRBJ1-2; clone size: many; V gene: TRBV28; CDR3 protein: CASSLSGGNYGYTF; CDR3 DNA: TGTGCCAGCAGTTTAAGCGGGGGGAACTATGGCTACACCTTC
D gene: TRBD1; J gene: TRBJ2-3; clone size: -; V gene: TRBV18; CDR3 protein: CASGDRGQDTQYF; CDR3 DNA: TGTGCCAGCGGGGACAGGGGGCAAGATACGCAGTATTTT
D gene: -; J gene: TRBJ1-1; clone size: -; V gene: TRBV6-5; CDR3 protein: CASSVLQGGTEAFF; CDR3 DNA: TGTGCCAGCAGTGTATTACAGGGAGGGACTGAAGCTTTCTTT
D gene: TRBD1; J gene: TRBJ2-5; clone size: -; V gene: TRBV5-1; CDR3 protein: CVTGGGKTQYF; CDR3 DNA: TGCGTTACAGGGGGCGGGAAGACCCAGTACTTC
D gene: -; J gene: TRBJ2-2; clone size: -; V gene: TRBV5-1; CDR3 protein: CASSSVGQAGELFF; CDR3 DNA: TGCGCCAGCAGCTCCGTGGGGCAGGCCGGGGAGCTGTTTTTT
D gene: -; J gene: TRBJ2-1; clone size: -; V gene: TRBV28; CDR3 protein: CASSLSRQGKSYNEQFF; CDR3 DNA: TGTGCCAGCAGTTTATCCCGGCAGGGTAAGTCCTACAATGAGCAGTTCTTC
D gene: -; J gene: TRBJ2-4; clone size: -; V gene: TRBV27; CDR3 protein: CASWGVTKNIQYF; CDR3 DNA: TGTGCCTCGTGGGGGGTTACCAAAAACATTCAGTACTTC
D gene: -; J gene: TRBJ1-1; clone size: -; V gene: TRBV5-4; CDR3 protein: CASSSKGRGETEAFF; CDR3 DNA: TGTGCCAGCAGCTCGAAGGGGCGGGGGGAGACTGAAGCTTTCTTT
D gene: -; J gene: TRBJ2-2; clone size: -; V gene: TRBV29-1; CDR3 protein: CSVASENTGELFF; CDR3 DNA: TGCAGCGTTGCTAGCGAGAACACCGGGGAGCTGTTTTTT
D gene: -; J gene: TRBJ1-3; clone size: -; V gene: TRBV2; CDR3 protein: CASSEVRGTGRPGNTIYF; CDR3 DNA: TGTGCCAGCAGTGAAGTAAGGGGGACGGGGCGCCCTGGAAACACCATATATTTT
D gene: -; J gene: TRBJ2-5; clone size: -; V gene: TRBV30; CDR3 protein: CAWTVGGAGTQYF; CDR3 DNA: TGTGCCTGGACCGTGGGCGGTGCGGGGACCCAGTACTTC
D gene: TRBD1; J gene: TRBJ1-2; clone size: -; V gene: TRBV4-1; CDR3 protein: CASSQGGGMGYGYTF; CDR3 DNA: TGCGCCAGCAGCCAAGGAGGGGGCATGGGCTATGGCTACACCTTC
D gene: TRBD1; J gene: TRBJ1-2; clone size: -; V gene: TRBV20-1; CDR3 protein: CSAQTGVGYTF; CDR3 DNA: TGCAGTGCTCAAACAGGGGTTGGCTACACCTTC
D gene: -; J gene: TRBJ2-7; clone size: -; V gene: TRBV6-5; CDR3 protein: CASRGSGGDYEQYF; CDR3 DNA: TGTGCCAGCAGGGGTAGCGGAGGCGACTACGAGCAGTACTTC
D gene: TRBD1; J gene: TRBJ2-1; clone size: -; V gene: TRBV27; CDR3 protein: CASSLQRRIGQGAGNEQFF; CDR3 DNA: TGTGCCAGCAGTTTACAAAGAAGGATTGGACAGGGGGCAGGAAATGAGCAGTTCTTC
D gene: TRBD1; J gene: TRBJ1-2; clone size: -; V gene: TRBV19; CDR3 protein: CASSPGQGIGVRGYTF; CDR3 DNA: TGTGCCAGTAGTCCAGGACAGGGGATCGGGGTACGAGGCTACACCTTC
D gene: TRBD2; J gene: TRBJ2-3; clone size: -; V gene: TRBV6-5; CDR3 protein: CASSLGGGPTDTQYF; CDR3 DNA: TGTGCCAGCAGTTTGGGGGGAGGGCCCACAGATACGCAGTATTTT
D gene: -; J gene: TRBJ1-6; clone size: -; V gene: TRBV4-1; CDR3 protein: CASSLVGGTDSPLHF; CDR3 DNA: TGCGCCAGCAGCCTAGTGGGGGGTACGGATTCACCCCTCCACTTT
D gene: TRBD1; J gene: TRBJ2-5; clone size: -; V gene: TRBV6-5; CDR3 protein: CASSLRGLDETQYF; CDR3 DNA: TGTGCCAGCAGTCTAAGGGGGCTAGATGAGACCCAGTACTTC
D gene: -; J gene: TRBJ2-3; clone size: -; V gene: TRBV16; CDR3 protein: CASMFGPGGTDTQYF; CDR3 DNA: TGTGCCAGCATGTTCGGCCCCGGAGGTACAGATACGCAGTATTTT
D gene: -; J gene: TRBJ1-1; clone size: once; V gene: TRBV27; CDR3 protein: CASSLGRVTEAFF; CDR3 DNA: TGTGCCAGCAGTTTGGGCAGGGTAACTGAAGCTTTCTTT
D gene: TRBD2; J gene: TRBJ2-1; clone size: -; V gene: TRBV30; CDR3 protein: CAWRLTSGGRRSYNEQFF; CDR3 DNA: TGTGCCTGGAGGCTGACTAGCGGGGGGCGTAGGTCCTACAATGAGCAGTTCTTC
D gene: -; J gene: TRBJ1-6; clone size: -; V gene: TRBV7-2; CDR3 protein: CASRRGGGSPLHF; CDR3 DNA: TGTGCCAGCAGGCGGGGGGGAGGCTCACCCCTCCACTTT
D gene: TRBD2; J gene: TRBJ2-5; clone size: once; V gene: TRBV2; CDR3 protein: CASSGGVGIAGYQETQYF; CDR3 DNA: TGTGCCAGCAGTGGAGGGGTGGGGATAGCGGGATATCAAGAGACCCAGTACTTC
D gene: TRBD2; J gene: TRBJ2-1; clone size: -; V gene: TRBV7-3; CDR3 protein: CASSLTREVGNEQFF; CDR3 DNA: TGTGCCAGCAGCTTAACGCGGGAGGTGGGCAATGAGCAGTTCTTC
D gene: TRBD1; J gene: TRBJ1-2; clone size: -; V gene: TRBV27; CDR3 protein: CASSPTGIAHYGYTF; CDR3 DNA: TGTGCCAGCAGTCCGACAGGGATCGCCCACTATGGCTACACCTTC
D gene: -; J gene: TRBJ1-1; clone size: -; V gene: TRBV27; CDR3 protein: CASSFQALNTEAFF; CDR3 DNA: TGTGCCAGCAGTTTCCAGGCGCTGAACACTGAAGCTTTCTTT
D gene: -; J gene: TRBJ2-3; clone size: -; V gene: TRBV5-4; CDR3 protein: CASSLRTDRGNPDTQYF; CDR3 DNA: TGTGCCAGCAGCTTGAGAACTGATCGGGGAAATCCAGATACGCAGTATTTT
D gene: TRBD2; J gene: TRBJ2-7; clone size: -; V gene: TRBV9; CDR3 protein: CASSPGWTSGSHEQYF; CDR3 DNA: TGTGCCAGCAGCCCCGGGTGGACTAGCGGGAGTCACGAGCAGTACTTC
D gene: TRBD1; J gene: TRBJ1-2; clone size: -; V gene: TRBV7-2; CDR3 protein: CASSSRTGDGYTF; CDR3 DNA: TGTGCCAGCAGCTCTAGGACAGGGGATGGCTACACCTTC
D gene: -; J gene: TRBJ2-3; clone size: -; V gene: TRBV19; CDR3 protein: CASSIQGTDTQYF; CDR3 DNA: TGTGCCAGTAGTATTCAGGGCACAGATACGCAGTATTTT
D gene: TRBD1; J gene: TRBJ1-1; clone size: -; V gene: TRBV4-2; CDR3 protein: CASSQETGAPNTEAFF; CDR3 DNA: TGTGCCAGCAGCCAAGAAACAGGGGCCCCGAACACTGAAGCTTTCTTT
D gene: TRBD1; J gene: TRBJ2-2; clone size: -; V gene: TRBV18; CDR3 protein: CASSPRGTNTGELFF; CDR3 DNA: TGTGCCAGCTCACCCAGGGGGACGAACACCGGGGAGCTGTTTTTT
D gene: -; J gene: TRBJ1-5; clone size: -; V gene: TRBV19; CDR3 protein: CASSPQTGEGNQPQHF; CDR3 DNA: TGTGCCAGTAGTCCACAGACAGGTGAAGGTAATCAGCCCCAGCATTTT
D gene: -; J gene: TRBJ2-2; clone size: -; V gene: TRBV7-2; CDR3 protein: CASRRYPVAGELFF; CDR3 DNA: TGTGCCAGCAGGAGGTATCCGGTGGCCGGGGAGCTGTTTTTT